The sequence of this TCR beta chain was determined in a study of T cell responses to AZD1222 COVID-19 vaccine. Study summary: Second-dose recipients at about 4 or about 12 weeks were treated as one pooled group.

The CDR3 loop spans 13 amino acids. Germline loops: CDR1 SGHRS, CDR2 YFSETQ. Trimming stripped 4 bases from V and 6 bases from J, with 13 bases between. Libraries were prepared by immunoSEQ multiplex PCR; TCRdb keeps only in-frame clonotypes and omits some of them. Of about 74,000 clones listed, around 86% are singletons. To note about this clone: Its antigen is unidentified.

Study conclusions and caveats: Clonal diversity was possibly underestimated, and white British individuals and females predominated among donors. Repertoires were obtained solely post-peak T cell response. Baseline serology detected seropositivity in only six AZD1222 recipients.

The material was peripheral blood, obtained on day 0 of AZD1222 vaccination. The V call is TRBV5-1, the J call TRBJ1-1; D not certain. The sequence was obtained from an adult in good health. In DNA, the CDR3 is TGCGCCAGCAGCACCTCAGACACAGCTGAAGCTTTCTTT. Protein product: CASSTSDTAEAFF.